This T cell receptor (beta chain) was captured in a study of cytomegalovirus exposure and HLA in healthy donors. Germline lookup yields CDR1 SNHLY and CDR2 FYNNEI. The CDR3 totals 14 residues. V was clipped by 7 bases and J by 2 bases, with 9 bases between them. With respect to this clone: Its matching antigen is unknown.

The primer mix had 60 Vbeta and 13 Jbeta primers. The assay was immunoSEQ multiplex PCR, and TCRdb's table has in-frame clones only and misses some. The sample records more than 150,000 clones, under 80% being singletons. As for the donors, each was a healthy bone marrow donor. General study results and limits: Most TCR sequences were uncommon, yet certain public TCRs appeared in many donors.

This receptor was identified in a woman aged 25 to 39 in good health and CMV-seropositive. The specimen sequenced was PBMCs. The chain carries TRBV2 and TRBJ1-6; D might be TRBD1 (6 bases). CDR3 DNA sequence: TGTGCCAGCAAGGGGGGGGCCTATAATTCACCCCTCCACTTT. Its protein product is CASKGGAYNSPLHF.